The 32 T cell receptor beta chains below come from one sample, sequenced in a study of tumor-infiltrating lymphocytes in primary liver carcinoma. The researchers produced TCR beta cDNA from 500 to 550 ng total RNA with a constant-region primer. Libraries for TCR beta were built through three nested multiplex PCR rounds, which together made up a slightly modified ARM-PCR procedure. TRBV1-TRBV30 forward and Cbeta reverse primers drove the first two roughly 9-cycle rounds. One entry per CDR3 protein results from TCRdb running MiXCR on the multiplex PCR reads. The data show about 120,000 distinct CDR3 sequences, with roughly 75% seen just once and roughly 7.3% held by the top ten. Unsorted bulk tissue, 20-30 mg of it, served as the source for co-extraction of RNA and DNA. The specimen was tumor-adjacent normal liver tissue. These receptors were taken from a woman aged 55-70 years with primary liver carcinoma and hepatitis B virus infection.

A word on this clonotype: A read error may produce the germline difference seen at one junction end. The genes are TRBV6-5 and TRBJ2-5; perhaps D is TRBD1 or TRBD2 (6 bases each). Germline-derived CDR1 and CDR2 are MNHEY and SVGAGI. CDR3 length: 15 amino acids. CDR3 amino acids: CARSNRAGGTETRYF. The DNA for the CDR3 is TGTGCCAGAAGTAACAGGGCTGGGGGGACCGAGACCCGGTACTTC.

The chain joins TRBV6-1 to TRBJ2-3, with 7 bases lining up with TRBD2. Trimming took 9 bases from V and 3 from J; bases not matched to a gene: 6. Germline values: CDR1 MNHNS, CDR2 SASEGT. This CDR3 is built from 13 residues. The CDR3 reads CARSPGGTDTQYF. CDR3 nucleotides: TGTGCCAGGAGCCCGGGGGGAACAGATACGCAGTATTTT.

This clonotype was counted a single time. One end of the junction is discordant with germline, which a read error may explain. This chain links TRBV12-3 or TRBV12-4 with TRBJ2-7; D is undetermined. There are 14 residues in the CDR3. The CDR3 protein is CVSSLAGGSYEQYF. CDR3 sequence (DNA): TGTGTCAGCAGTTTAGCTGGTGGGTCCTACGAGCAGTACTTC.

This clonotype came up many times. The rearrangement joins TRBV28 to TRBJ1-1; 8 bases are shared with TRBD1. Germline assignment: CDR1 MDHEN and CDR2 SYDVKM. The CDR3 has 14 amino acids. V dropped 6 bases and J dropped 10; count of bases not matched to a gene: 13. The CDR3 region is CASRPPARGQGAFF. The CDR3 DNA reads TGTGCCAGCAGACCTCCCGCCAGGGGGCAAGGAGCTTTCTTT.

Note on this clonotype: Given a much more abundant clone one base away, this may be a read error. The chain combines TRBV30 with TRBJ1-2, with D unclear. Germline CDR1 and CDR2: GTSNPN and SVGIG (reference sequence). The CDR3 has 14 amino acids. The CDR3 here is CAWSVHRSNHGYTF. In DNA, the CDR3 is TGTGCCTGGAGTGTACACCGCTCTAACCATGGCTACACCTTC.

Notes on this clonotype: One end of the junction fails to match germline, which may point to a read error. The V and J genes are TRBV6-1 and TRBJ2-1; D may correspond to TRBD1 or TRBD2 (5 bases each). Per the germline V gene, CDR1 is MNHNS and CDR2 is SASEGT. The CDR3 has 14 residues. CDR3 DNA sequence: TGTGTCAGCACCCAGGGAGCAGATTACAATGAGCAGTTCTTC. This sequence encodes CVSTQGADYNEQFF.

The V call is TRBV6-2 or TRBV6-3, the J call TRBJ2-1; D gene uncertain. The CDR3 consists of 14 residues. CDR1 MNHEY and CDR2 SVGEGT come from the germline V gene. The V end lost 0 bases, the J end lost 10 bases, and 13 bases lay between the germline ends. The CDR3 spells CASSYSNGLGEQFF. CDR3 coding DNA: TGTGCCAGCAGTTACTCTAACGGGTTAGGAGAGCAGTTCTTC.

The chain uses TRBV11-2 and TRBJ2-3; D tentatively fits TRBD1 or TRBD2 (5 bases each). Germline loops: CDR1 SGHAT, CDR2 FQNNGV. V lost 4 bases and J 2 bases, leaving 19 bases between the germline ends. The CDR3 has 17 amino acids. The CDR3 DNA follows: TGTGCCAGCAGCTCAGGGTCTAGCCGGCCTATCACAGATACGCAGTATTTT. This gives the protein CASSSGSSRPITDTQYF.

A remark on this clonotype: With a much larger clone just one base away, this may be a read error. The gene calls are TRBV4-2 and TRBJ2-2, with a weak D call TRBD2 (5 bases). The CDR3 extends over 15 amino acids. CDR1 LGHNA and CDR2 YNFKEQ come from the germline V gene. In nucleotides, the CDR3 is TGTGCCAGCAGCCAAGATTCCCGATACACCGGGGAGCCGTTTTTT. This encodes CASSQDSRYTGEPFF.

As for this clonotype: One end of the junction varies from germline; a read error may be responsible. The chain uses TRBV29-1 and TRBJ1-1; no definite D call. CDR3 length equals 11 residues. CDR1 and CDR2 (germline): SQVTM, ANQGSEA. The CDR3 spells CSVRMSTEVFF. The DNA of the CDR3 is TGCAGCGTTCGCATGAGCACTGAAGTTTTCTTT.

By share, this clonotype ranks as medium-sized. The chain couples TRBV11-3 to TRBJ2-2; 7 bases are shared with TRBD1. The CDR3 is made up of 14 amino acids. Germline V gene lookup returns CDR1 SGHNT and CDR2 YENEEA. The ends lost 1 base at V and 4 bases at J; junction bases unmatched: 0. The CDR3 here is CASSLAGGTGELFF. CDR3 sequence (DNA): TGTGCCAGCAGCTTAGCAGGGGGCACCGGGGAGCTGTTTTTT.

A few counts support this clonotype. A much larger clonotype is one base distant, so this may be a read error. The genes are TRBV6-2 or TRBV6-3 and TRBJ2-5; 9 nucleotides align to TRBD2. The CDR3 has 16 amino acids. Germline V lookup: CDR1 MNHEY, CDR2 SVGEGT. After removal of 2 bases from V and 4 bases from J, the junction contained 8 bases not matched to a gene. The CDR3 here is CASSYRGGRAGETQYF. The CDR3 region has the DNA TGTGCCAGCAGTTACAGGGGCGGGAGGGCCGGAGAGACCCAGTACTTC.

This chain links TRBV11-2 with TRBJ2-4, with D possibly TRBD2 on 5 matching bases. Germline V gene data show CDR1 as SGHAT and CDR2 as FQNNGV. The CDR3 runs 17 residues. V was trimmed by 9 bases and J by 8 bases, leaving 29 bases between them. The CDR3 region is CASSPGRLLNERDIQYF. CDR3 coding DNA: TGTGCCAGTAGCCCAGGCAGGCTACTAAACGAGAGGGACATTCAGTACTTC.

A remark on this clonotype: An end of the junction does not agree with germline; a read error may underlie this. The chain is built from TRBV9 and TRBJ2-5; 8 nucleotides agree with TRBD2. Germline-derived CDR1 and CDR2 are SGDLS and YYNGEE. CDR3 size: 15 residues. The CDR3 nucleotides are TGCGCCAGCAGCGTAGCCGGGAGGGCCGGAGAGACCCAGTACTTC. Translation gives CASSVAGRAGETQYF.

About this clonotype: An end of the junction differs from the germline gene, which may be a read error. This chain connects TRBV11-3 to TRBJ2-1; weak D call: TRBD2 (5 bases). The germline V gene has CDR1 SGHNT and CDR2 YENEEA. The CDR3 runs to 15 residues. In DNA, the CDR3 is TGTGCCAGCAGCCAGACAAGCGGAGTCTACAGTGAGCAGTTCTTC. Translated: CASSQTSGVYSEQFF.

In its sample, this clonotype was seen many times. The J gene is TRBJ2-5, the V gene TRBV6-6; 8 bases line up with TRBD1. With 5 bases clipped from V and 6 bases from J, the junction kept 5 bases outside the gene matches. Germline CDR1 reads MNHNY; CDR2 reads SVGAGI (reference sequence). The CDR3 runs to 13 residues. The CDR3 nucleotides are TGTGCCAGCAGTGACAGGGGTCGGAAGACCCAGTACTTC. Encoded protein: CASSDRGRKTQYF.

As to this clonotype: This may stem from a read error, because a much larger clone lies one nucleotide away. The chain employs TRBV4-1 and TRBJ2-1; 8 bases line up with TRBD2. The V gene's germline CDR1 is MGHRA and CDR2 YSYEKL. The CDR3 spans 15 residues. The CDR3 reads CASGQGAGTRSEQFF. The DNA of the CDR3 is TGCGCCAGCGGCCAAGGCGCCGGGACTAGAAGTGAGCAGTTCTTC.

Note on this clonotype: One junction end does not reproduce the germline sequence, and a read error may be involved. The chain carries TRBV4-1 and TRBJ2-7; D unclear. Germline-derived CDR1 and CDR2 are MGHRA and YSYEKL. The length of the CDR3 is 14 residues. The CDR3 sequence: CASNQYLGGYEQYF. The CDR3 DNA sequence: TGCGCCAGCAACCAATATCTCGGTGGCTACGAGCAGTACTTC.

This clonotype was recorded at least ten times. This clone may be a read error of a much larger clone one base away. The chain links TRBV11-2 to TRBJ2-2; TRBD2 matches at 13 bases. V shed 5 bases and J 9 bases; nucleotides not matched to a gene: 15. The CDR3 contains 18 residues. CDR1 is SGHAT, CDR2 FQNNGV, per germline. This CDR3 is CASSPGGLAGAFGRELFF. CDR3 bases: TGTGCCAGCAGCCCGGGAGGACTAGCGGGAGCTTTTGGCAGGGAGCTGTTTTTT. The whole variable domain, remainder taken from reference TRBV11-2 and TRBJ2-2, is EAGVAQSPRYKIIEKRQSVAFWCNPISGHATLYWYQQILGQGPKLLIQFQNNGVVDDSQLPKDRFSAERLKGVDSTLKIQPAKLEDSAVYLCASSPGGLAGAFGRELFFGEGSRLTVL.

Notes on this clonotype: Being one base from a much bigger clone, this may be a read error. J is TRBJ2-1 and V is TRBV4-1, with D unresolved. This CDR3 contains 13 residues. Germline CDR1 is MGHRA and CDR2 is YSYEKL. The CDR3 here is CTSSQPPVNEQFF. In DNA, the CDR3 is TGCACCAGCAGCCAACCACCCGTTAATGAGCAGTTCTTC.

About this clonotype: A much larger clone differs by one base, so this may be a read error. CDR3 loop: CASSYLTGVETQYF. The DNA of the CDR3 is TGTGCCAGCAGTTACTTGACAGGGGTAGAGACCCAGTACTTC. The chain uses TRBV6-5 and TRBJ2-5, with TRBD1 matching 8 bases. Per germline, CDR1 MNHEY and CDR2 SVGAGI. V lost 1 base, J lost 4 bases, and 2 bases stayed unmatched. The CDR3 runs 14 residues.

CDR3 residues: CASRTAGVYTPGNTIYF. CDR3 DNA sequence: TGTGCCAGCAGGACTGCAGGGGTTTACACTCCTGGAAACACCATATATTTT. This sequence joins TRBV11-3 and TRBJ1-3; perhaps TRBD1 as D (6 bases). The germline gives CDR1 SGHNT, CDR2 YENEEA. V gave up 6 bases and J gave up 2 bases, with 20 bases separating them. The CDR3 has 17 amino acids. The full variable domain, rest sourced from reference TRBV11-3 and TRBJ1-3, is EAGVVQSPRYKIIEKKQPVAFWCNPISGHNTLYWYLQNLGQGPELLIRYENEEAVDDSQLPKDRFSAERLKGVDSTLKIQPAELGDSAVYLCASRTAGVYTPGNTIYFGEGSWLTVV.

Notes on this clonotype: A much bigger clone sits one base away, suggesting this may be a read error. CDR3 sequence: CASGFATAGELFF. In nucleotides, the CDR3 is TGTGCCAGCGGCTTCGCTACCGCCGGGGAGCTGTTTTTT. The chain combines TRBV7-9 with TRBJ2-2; D is undetermined. The CDR3 loop spans 13 amino acids. The germline CDR1 and CDR2 sequences are SEHNR and FQNEAQ (reference sequence).

This clonotype came up many times. The chain recombines TRBV5-4 with TRBJ2-7; TRBD2 agrees at 7 bases. CDR3 length equals 15 residues. Unmatched junction bases numbered 11, after V lost 4 bases and J lost 4 bases. Germline CDR1 is SGHNT and CDR2 is YYREEE (reference sequence). CDR3 coding DNA: TGTGCCAGCAGCCGTTACGGAGGGAGGGTGTACGAGCAGTACTTC. Residues: CASSRYGGRVYEQYF.

This clonotype is medium-sized. Given the absence of the conserved phenylalanine or tryptophan at the CDR3 end, a read error is likely. Because the CDR3's place on the DNA is in doubt, the DNA is left out and the CDR3 is given as listed by TCRdb. CDR3 amino acids: CASSSGLAGVSL. This sequence joins TRBV11-2 and TRBJ2-7; the tabulated D call, TRBD2, remains unverified against the DNA. The CDR3 is 12 amino acids long, termini counted. Germline V lookup: CDR1 SGHAT, CDR2 FQNNGV.

This clonotype has just one count. At one end, the junction sequence differs from germline, possibly due to a read error. The V and J genes are TRBV6-1 and TRBJ2-7, with 7 positions matching TRBD1. The CDR3 sequence is 14 residues long. The germline gives CDR1 MNHNS, CDR2 SASEGT. CDR3 amino acids: CASSVMGQTYEQYF. In DNA, the CDR3 is TGTGCAAGCAGTGTGATGGGACAGACATACGAGCAGTACTTC.

In its sample, this clonotype was seen many times. The rearrangement uses TRBV28 and TRBJ2-3, with D perhaps given as TRBD1 or TRBD2 (5 bases each). Trimming stripped 2 bases from V and 2 bases from J, with 5 bases between. Germline lookup yields CDR1 MDHEN and CDR2 SYDVKM. The CDR3 runs to 13 residues. The CDR3 region is CASSLGTTDTQYF. DNA of the CDR3: TGTGCCAGCAGTTTAGGGACCACAGATACGCAGTATTTT.

This chain connects TRBV11-3 to TRBJ2-1; maybe TRBD2 (6 bases). Germline loops: CDR1 SGHNT, CDR2 YENEEA. Trimming removed 5 bases from V and 8 bases from J, with 19 bases in between. The CDR3 length is 15 residues. The CDR3 bases are TGTGCCAGCAGCCCAGAGACTAGTGGGAGCTATGAGCAGTTCTTC. Translating it yields CASSPETSGSYEQFF.

Judged by abundance, this clonotype is medium-sized. The chain joins TRBV11-2 to TRBJ2-2; 9 bases are shared with TRBD2. The trim removed 4 bases at V and 1 base at J, leaving 4 bases unmatched. Germline CDR1 reads SGHAT; CDR2 reads FQNNGV. The CDR3 has 16 residues. DNA of the CDR3: TGTGCCAGCAGCTCTTTAGCGGGAGAGAACACCGGGGAGCTGTTTTTT. Its translation is CASSSLAGENTGELFF.

Details on this clonotype: A junction boundary mismatches the germline segment, possibly from a read error. The V gene is TRBV11-2, the J gene TRBJ2-1; 8 nucleotides align to TRBD2. Germline lookup yields CDR1 SGHAT and CDR2 FQNNGV. The CDR3 extends over 15 amino acids. The DNA for the CDR3 is TGTGCCAGCGACCGACTAGCGTCGGGATACAATGAGCAGTCCTTC. It codes for CASDRLASGYNEQSF.

This clonotype was seen a single time. At one end, the junction sequence differs from germline, possibly due to a read error. The J gene is TRBJ1-2, the V gene TRBV14, with D tentatively TRBD1 (5 bases). This CDR3 contains 16 residues. Germline-derived CDR1 and CDR2 are SGHDN and FVKESK. CDR3 sequence reads: CASSQEFGGLSAGCTF. CDR3 coding DNA: TGTGCCAGCAGCCAAGAGTTCGGGGGATTGAGTGCTGGCTGCACCTTC.

This clonotype was counted many times. The rearrangement joins TRBV5-1 to TRBJ1-2, with 8 bases lining up with TRBD1. In germline, CDR1 is SGHRS, CDR2 YFSETQ. The CDR3 length is 15 residues. J lost 8 bases, V lost 0 bases, and 9 bases had no gene match. The CDR3 sequence: CASSLDGGRGQGYTF. As DNA, the CDR3 is TGCGCCAGCAGCTTGGACGGTGGCAGGGGGCAGGGCTACACCTTC.